Listed below are T cell receptor beta chains from one sample, sequenced in a study of PD-L1 blockade in urothelial cancer. TCRdb keeps only in-frame clones here, not all; method: immunoSEQ multiplex PCR. The data show about 72,000 clones, more than 75% seen once. Source: PBMCs, taken around atezolizumab (anti-PD-L1) treatment. All receptors come from a man in his fifties or sixties with urothelial cancer. CDR3s include the opening cysteine and the closing phenylalanine or tryptophan. D genes are given only for firm matches. Size tells how often a clone was seen (once, few, many) or the class of an expanded clone, and some rows leave it out.

cdr3_length | j_call | v_call | clone_size | d_call | cdr3_nt | cdr3_aa
11 | TRBJ2-3 | TRBV11-2 | . | . | TGTGCCAGCAGCCATACAGATACGCAGTATTTT | CASSHTDTQYF
14 | TRBJ1-2 | TRBV28 | . | . | TGTGCCAGCAGTTTATTGGGCAGAAACTATGGCTACACCTTC | CASSLLGRNYGYTF
17 | TRBJ1-3 | TRBV18 | . | TRBD1 | TGTGCCAGCTCACTTCGTCCGGGACAGGTCTCTGGAAACACCATATATTTT | CASSLRPGQVSGNTIYF
12 | TRBJ1-1 | TRBV28 | . | . | TGTGCCAGCCGAAGCGGGAGTACTGAAGCTTTCTTT | CASRSGSTEAFF
13 | TRBJ2-5 | TRBV7-6 | . | TRBD1 | TGTGCCAGCAGCCGACAGGGGCCGGAGACCCAGTACTTC | CASSRQGPETQYF
15 | TRBJ2-2 | TRBV7-9 | . | TRBD2 | TGTGCCAGCAGCCGAGGCGGGGGGAACACCGGGGAGCTGTTTTTT | CASSRGGGNTGELFF
15 | TRBJ2-5 | TRBV9 | . | TRBD2 | TGTGCCAGCAGCGTAGCCCCGGGGGGTGGAGAGACCCAGTACTTC | CASSVAPGGGETQYF
14 | TRBJ1-6 | TRBV6-4 | . | TRBD1 | TGTGCCAGCAGGGAGGGGGGACAGGAATCACCCCTCCACTTT | CASREGGQESPLHF
13 | TRBJ2-1 | TRBV6-5 | . | TRBD2 | TGTGCCAGCAGTCGGGGGGGCCACAATGAGCAGTTCTTC | CASSRGGHNEQFF
14 | TRBJ2-1 | TRBV4-3 | once | TRBD1 | TGCGCCAGCAGCCCTTCGACAGGGGACAATGAGCAGTTCTTC | CASSPSTGDNEQFF
18 | TRBJ2-1 | TRBV5-6 | . | TRBD2 | TGTGCCAGCAGCTTGGGGCGGGGGGATCCTTTCTCCTACAATGAGCAGTTCTTC | CASSLGRGDPFSYNEQFF
12 | TRBJ1-5 | TRBV19 | . | . | TGTGCCAGTATGGGCAGGGTTCAGCCCCAGCATTTT | CASMGRVQPQHF
15 | TRBJ2-2 | TRBV5-1 | . | TRBD1 | TGCGCCAGCAGCCCGGGACAGGGTTCGTTTGGGGAGCTGTTTTTT | CASSPGQGSFGELFF
15 | TRBJ2-7 | TRBV5-8 | . | . | TGTGCCAGCAGCTTGTCGAACGAGGGATTGTACGAGCAGTACTTC | CASSLSNEGLYEQYF
14 | TRBJ1-2 | TRBV19 | . | . | TGTGCCAGTAGTCTCGACAGGCGGAACTATGGCTACACCTTC | CASSLDRRNYGYTF
15 | TRBJ1-2 | TRBV5-1 | . | . | TGCGCCAGCAGCTTTGGTGCCGGAGCAAACTATGGCTACACCTTC | CASSFGAGANYGYTF
16 | TRBJ1-3 | TRBV30 | . | . | TGTGCCTGGAGTGTATTCTCTAGGGGTGGTGGAAACACCATATATTTT | CAWSVFSRGGGNTIYF
16 | TRBJ1-2 | TRBV6-5 | . | . | TGTGCCAGCAGTTACTCTTCGCGGCAGGGCTTCTATGGCTACACCTTC | CASSYSSRQGFYGYTF
14 | TRBJ1-1 | TRBV18 | . | . | TGTGCCAGCTCTCCAGGGAGTCAGAACACTGAAGCTTTCTTT | CASSPGSQNTEAFF
16 | TRBJ2-1 | TRBV11-2 | . | TRBD1 | TGTGCCAGCAGCTTAGTTCAGGGGGCTTCTTACAATGAGCAGTTCTTC | CASSLVQGASYNEQFF
13 | TRBJ2-1 | TRBV11-3 | . | . | TGTGCCTCGGGTAGTAGCTCCTACAATGAGCAGTTCTTC | CASGSSSYNEQFF
15 | TRBJ1-2 | TRBV19 | . | TRBD1 | TGTGCCAGTAGTCCCGGGACAGGGGGCTATCAGGGCTACACCTTC | CASSPGTGGYQGYTF
14 | TRBJ1-5 | TRBV7-9 | . | . | TGTGCCAGCAGCCAAGGAGGGGTGGATCAGCCCCAGCATTTT | CASSQGGVDQPQHF
14 | TRBJ2-1 | TRBV28 | . | . | TGTGCCAGCATCCACCGGGGGTCCTACAATGAGCAGTTCTTC | CASIHRGSYNEQFF
16 | TRBJ2-3 | TRBV5-6 | . | TRBD2 | TGTGCCAGCAGCTTAGAAACGGCGGGGGGAACAGATACGCAGTATTTT | CASSLETAGGTDTQYF
15 | TRBJ1-5 | TRBV19 | few | TRBD1 | TGTGCCAGTAGTAAGGGACAGGGATTTAGTCAGCCCCAGCATTTT | CASSKGQGFSQPQHF
15 | TRBJ1-2 | TRBV7-2 | . | . | TGTGCCAGCACCACCGGGACAAAAAGAATAGGAGGCTACACCTTC | CASTTGTKRIGGYTF
16 | TRBJ2-2 | TRBV5-6 | . | TRBD1 | TGTGCCAGCAGCTCAGACAGGGGTGTGAACACCGGGGAGCTGTTTTTT | CASSSDRGVNTGELFF
17 | TRBJ1-1 | TRBV5-8 | . | TRBD1 | TGTGCCAGCAGCTCAACCTTGACAGGGGACATGAACACTGAAGCTTTCTTT | CASSSTLTGDMNTEAFF
12 | TRBJ1-5 | TRBV2 | . | TRBD1 | TGTGCCAGCAGGACAGGGTTCCAGCCCCAGCATTTT | CASRTGFQPQHF
20 | TRBJ1-5 | TRBV7-3 | . | TRBD1 | TGTGCCAGCAGTATGCCTCCGAGGACAGGGGGGGAGTGTAGCAATCAGCCCCAGCATTTT | CASSMPPRTGGECSNQPQHF
17 | TRBJ1-1 | TRBV5-5 | . | TRBD1 | TGTGCCAGCAGCTCCCCCCGGGACAGAAACACGAACACTGAAGCTTTCTTT | CASSSPRDRNTNTEAFF
16 | TRBJ2-3 | TRBV11-3 | . | TRBD1 | TGTGCCAGCAGCTTTGGGGACAGGGGGCGCGTTAATACGCAGTATTTT | CASSFGDRGRVNTQYF
18 | TRBJ2-5 | TRBV7-3 | . | TRBD2 | TGTGCCAGCAGCTTACAGGGGCGGAGCGGGGGGGTCCAAGAGACCCAGTACTTC | CASSLQGRSGGVQETQYF
14 | TRBJ1-2 | TRBV5-6 | . | . | TGTGCCAGCAGCTTGGCCGGGGTTAACTATGGCTACACCTTC | CASSLAGVNYGYTF
14 | TRBJ2-2 | TRBV19 | . | . | TGTGCCAGTAGTCCCCGCGCAGGGCCCGGGGAGCTGTTTTTT | CASSPRAGPGELFF
15 | TRBJ2-2 | TRBV10-2 | . | TRBD2 | TGCGCCAGCAGAGTAGCGGGGGGGCCCAGCGGGGAGCTGTTTTTT | CASRVAGGPSGELFF
19 | TRBJ2-1 | TRBV10-1 | . | TRBD2 | TGCGCCAGCAGTGAGTCAGTAGCGGGGCTATTCAGAAACCACAATGAGCAGTTCTTC | CASSESVAGLFRNHNEQFF
14 | TRBJ1-1 | TRBV25-1 | few | TRBD1 | TGTGCCAGCAGACAACAGGGGTGGTTTGGTGAAGCTTTCTTT | CASRQQGWFGEAFF